These T cell receptor beta chains were read from a single sample in a study of blood T cell repertoires in COVID-19. The method was immunoSEQ multiplex PCR; TCRdb's version includes in-frame clones alone and lacks a portion of them. The sample contains fewer than 300,000 clones, less than 90% of which appear only once. Sequenced: peripheral blood. The receptors were gathered from a woman in her sixties or seventies with active or convalescent COVID-19. Each CDR3 is given without its conserved first and last residue.

TRBV2	ASSVAGTQETQY
TRBV5-1	ASSPGGLGSNQPQH
TRBV5-1	ASSSGTSGGVVETQY
TRBV7-9	ASLLAGVTDTQY
TRBV7-2	ASSWGTGDQPQH
TRBV6-6	ASSIGQGRAGELF
TRBV5-4	ASSSLPTYEQY
TRBV11-2	ASSLVLRGYEQF
TRBV7-9	ASSLTGWQETQY
TRBV6-1	ASSERTSRAGGANTQY
TRBV7-9	ASSFLAGGGGEQF
TRBV2	ASMTLYGGISYEQY
TRBV2	ASSGHGTSGAGETQY
TRBV28	ASSKGGVYEQY
TRBV19	ASSLATVSNQPQH
TRBV19	ASSSLTGGYEQY
TRBV28	ASTQLEGFSGNTIY
TRBV20-1	SASPRGGPSWGETQY
TRBV10-2	ASSEWAGTSGRGYYNEQF
TRBV12-3/TRBV12-4	ASRGTGYGYT
TRBV11-2	ASSLLTSGIWYNEQF
TRBV10-3	AIGGAPGTLNYEQY